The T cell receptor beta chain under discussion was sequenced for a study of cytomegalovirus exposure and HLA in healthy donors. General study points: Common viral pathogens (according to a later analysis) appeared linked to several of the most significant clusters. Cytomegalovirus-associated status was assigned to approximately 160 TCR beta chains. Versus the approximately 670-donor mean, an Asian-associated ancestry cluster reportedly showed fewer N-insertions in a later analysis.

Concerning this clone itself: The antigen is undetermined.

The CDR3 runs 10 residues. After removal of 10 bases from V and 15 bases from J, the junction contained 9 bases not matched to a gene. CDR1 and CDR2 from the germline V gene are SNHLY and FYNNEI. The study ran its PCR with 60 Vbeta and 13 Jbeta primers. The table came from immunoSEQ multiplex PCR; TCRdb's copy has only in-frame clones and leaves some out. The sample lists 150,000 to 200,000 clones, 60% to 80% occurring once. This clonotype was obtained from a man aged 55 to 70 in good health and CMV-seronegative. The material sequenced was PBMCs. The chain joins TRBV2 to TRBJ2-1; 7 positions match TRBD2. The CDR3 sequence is CATQGGEGFF. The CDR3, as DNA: TGTGCCACCCAAGGCGGGGAGGGGTTCTTC. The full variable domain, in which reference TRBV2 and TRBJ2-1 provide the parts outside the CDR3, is EPEVTQTPSHQVTQMGQEVILRCVPISNHLYFYWYRQILGQKVEFLVSFYNNEISEKSEIFDDQFSVERPDGSNFTLKIRSTKLEDSAMYFCATQGGEGFFGPGTRLTVL.